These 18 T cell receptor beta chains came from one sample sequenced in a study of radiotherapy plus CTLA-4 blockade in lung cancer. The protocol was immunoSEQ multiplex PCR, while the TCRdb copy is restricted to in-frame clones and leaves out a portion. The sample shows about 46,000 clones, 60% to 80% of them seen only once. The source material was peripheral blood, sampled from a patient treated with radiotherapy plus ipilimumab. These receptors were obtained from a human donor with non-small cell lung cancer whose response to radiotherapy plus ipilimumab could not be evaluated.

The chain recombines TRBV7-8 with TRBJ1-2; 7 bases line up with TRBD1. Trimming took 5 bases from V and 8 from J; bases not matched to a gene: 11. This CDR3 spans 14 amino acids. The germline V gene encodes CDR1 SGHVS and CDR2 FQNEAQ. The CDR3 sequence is CASSVSGTEDGYTF. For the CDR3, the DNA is TGTGCCAGCAGCGTTTCCGGGACAGAGGACGGCTACACCTTC.

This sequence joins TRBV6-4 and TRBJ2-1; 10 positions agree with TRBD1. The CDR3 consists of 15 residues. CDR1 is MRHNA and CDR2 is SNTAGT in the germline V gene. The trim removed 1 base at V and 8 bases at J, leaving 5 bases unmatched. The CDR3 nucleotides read TGTGCCAGCAGTGACTGGGACAGGGGCTTTCATGAGCAGTTCTTC. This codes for CASSDWDRGFHEQFF.

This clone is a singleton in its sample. CDR3 region: CASSRSRQSSYNSPLHF. The DNA of the CDR3 is TGTGCCAGCAGCCGATCCCGACAGAGCTCCTATAATTCACCCCTCCACTTT. V gene TRBV28 combines with J gene TRBJ1-6; D is possibly TRBD1 (5 bases). The CDR3 contains 17 residues. The germline V gene has CDR1 MDHEN and CDR2 SYDVKM. V was trimmed by 6 bases and J by 0 bases, leaving 15 bases between them.

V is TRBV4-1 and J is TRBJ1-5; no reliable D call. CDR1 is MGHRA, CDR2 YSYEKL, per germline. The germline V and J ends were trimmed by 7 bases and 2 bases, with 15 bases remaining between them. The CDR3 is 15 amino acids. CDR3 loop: CASKDRGSGNQPQHF. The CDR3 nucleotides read TGCGCCAGCAAGGACCGGGGATCGGGCAATCAGCCCCAGCATTTT.

The CDR3 here is CASTNAGGYGYTF. The CDR3 DNA reads as TGTGCCAGCACCAATGCAGGGGGGTATGGCTACACCTTC. The V and J genes are TRBV6-1 and TRBJ1-2; 7 bases align to TRBD1. Trimming cost V 7 bases and J 5 bases; bases outside gene matches: 7. The germline gives CDR1 MNHNS, CDR2 SASEGT. CDR3 length: 13 amino acids.

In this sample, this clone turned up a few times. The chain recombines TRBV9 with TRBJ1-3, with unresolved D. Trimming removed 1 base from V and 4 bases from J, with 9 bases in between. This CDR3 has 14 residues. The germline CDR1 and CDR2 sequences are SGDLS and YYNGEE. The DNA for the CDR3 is TGTGCCAGCAGCGTAAATAGTCCCGGAAACACCATATATTTT. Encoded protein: CASSVNSPGNTIYF.

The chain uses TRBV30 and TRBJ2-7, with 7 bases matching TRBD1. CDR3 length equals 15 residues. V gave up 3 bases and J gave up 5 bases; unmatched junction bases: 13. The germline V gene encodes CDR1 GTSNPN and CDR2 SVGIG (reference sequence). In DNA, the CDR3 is TGTGCCTGGAGGGGAGCTGGGACAGCCCGGCACGAGCAGTACTTC. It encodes CAWRGAGTARHEQYF.

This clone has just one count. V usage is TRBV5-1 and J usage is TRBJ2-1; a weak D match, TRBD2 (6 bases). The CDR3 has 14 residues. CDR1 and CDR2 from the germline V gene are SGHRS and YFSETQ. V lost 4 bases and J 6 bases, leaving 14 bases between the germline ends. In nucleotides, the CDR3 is TGCGCCAGCAGCGGCGGGACCCAAGGCAATGAGCAGTTCTTC. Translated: CASSGGTQGNEQFF.

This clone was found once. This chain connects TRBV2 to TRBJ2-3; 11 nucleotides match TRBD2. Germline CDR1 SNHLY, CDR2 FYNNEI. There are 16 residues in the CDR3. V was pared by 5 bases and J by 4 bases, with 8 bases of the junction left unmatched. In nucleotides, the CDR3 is TGTGCCAGCAGTTATTTAGCGGGGGGGCCCCCAGATACGCAGTATTTT. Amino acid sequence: CASSYLAGGPPDTQYF.

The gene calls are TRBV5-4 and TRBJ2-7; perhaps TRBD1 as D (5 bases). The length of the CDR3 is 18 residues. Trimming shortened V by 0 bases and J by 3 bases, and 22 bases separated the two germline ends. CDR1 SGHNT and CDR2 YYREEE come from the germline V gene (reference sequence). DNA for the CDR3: TGTGCCAGCAGCTTGGCCCTCGACAGCGTCTTTGACGGCTACGAGCAGTACTTC. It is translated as CASSLALDSVFDGYEQYF.

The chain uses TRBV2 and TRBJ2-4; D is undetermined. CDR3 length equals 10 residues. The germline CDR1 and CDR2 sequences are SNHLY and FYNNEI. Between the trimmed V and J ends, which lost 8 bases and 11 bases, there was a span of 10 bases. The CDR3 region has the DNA TGTGCCAGCCACCCGGGTTTTCAGTACTTC. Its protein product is CASHPGFQYF.

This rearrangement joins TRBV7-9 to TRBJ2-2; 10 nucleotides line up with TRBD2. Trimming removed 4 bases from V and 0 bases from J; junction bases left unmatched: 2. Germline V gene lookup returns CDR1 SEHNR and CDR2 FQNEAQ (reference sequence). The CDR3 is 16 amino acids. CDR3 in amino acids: CASSSGLAPNTGELFF. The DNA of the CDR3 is TGTGCCAGCAGCTCGGGACTAGCGCCGAACACCGGGGAGCTGTTTTTT.

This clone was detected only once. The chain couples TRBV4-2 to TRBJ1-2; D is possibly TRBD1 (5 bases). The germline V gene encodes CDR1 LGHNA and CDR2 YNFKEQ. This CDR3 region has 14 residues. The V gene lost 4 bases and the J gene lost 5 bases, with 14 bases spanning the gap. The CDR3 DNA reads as TGTGCCAGCAGCCGAGGGGAGGCACCGTATGGCTACACCTTC. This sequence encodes CASSRGEAPYGYTF.

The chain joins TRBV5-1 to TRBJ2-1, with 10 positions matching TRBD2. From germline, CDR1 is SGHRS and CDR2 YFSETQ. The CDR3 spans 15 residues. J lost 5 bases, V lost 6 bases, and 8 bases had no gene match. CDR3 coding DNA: TGCGCCAGCAAAGTCCTAGCGGGGGCCAACAATGAGCAGTTCTTC. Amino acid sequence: CASKVLAGANNEQFF.

Written as DNA, the CDR3 is TGCGCCAGCAGCTTGGGACAGGGAAACACCGGGGAGCTGTTTTTT. As protein: CASSLGQGNTGELFF. The chain recombines TRBV5-1 with TRBJ2-2; 7 bases map to TRBD1. Germline V CDR1 and CDR2: SGHRS, YFSETQ. This CDR3 comprises 15 residues. V was pared by 0 bases and J by 2 bases, with 1 base of the junction left unmatched.

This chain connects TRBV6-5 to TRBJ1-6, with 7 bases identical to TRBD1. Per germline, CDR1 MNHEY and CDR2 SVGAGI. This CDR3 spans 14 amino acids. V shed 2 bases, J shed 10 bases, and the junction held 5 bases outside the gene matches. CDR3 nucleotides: TGTGCCAGCAGTTACGACAGGGAGATCTCACCCCTCCACTTT. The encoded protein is CASSYDREISPLHF.

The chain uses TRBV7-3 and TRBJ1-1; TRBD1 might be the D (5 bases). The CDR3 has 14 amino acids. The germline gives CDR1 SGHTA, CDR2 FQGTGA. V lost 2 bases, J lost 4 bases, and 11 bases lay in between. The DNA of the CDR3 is TGTGCCAGCAGCTTAGCTGGGCAGGGCACTGAAGCTTTCTTT. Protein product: CASSLAGQGTEAFF.

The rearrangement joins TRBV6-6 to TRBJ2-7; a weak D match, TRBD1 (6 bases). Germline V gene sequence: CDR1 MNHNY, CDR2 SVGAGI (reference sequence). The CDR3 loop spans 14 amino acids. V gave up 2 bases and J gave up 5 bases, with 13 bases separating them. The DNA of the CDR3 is TGTGCCAGCAGTTACAGGCAGGGGCTGAACGAGCAGTACTTC. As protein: CASSYRQGLNEQYF.